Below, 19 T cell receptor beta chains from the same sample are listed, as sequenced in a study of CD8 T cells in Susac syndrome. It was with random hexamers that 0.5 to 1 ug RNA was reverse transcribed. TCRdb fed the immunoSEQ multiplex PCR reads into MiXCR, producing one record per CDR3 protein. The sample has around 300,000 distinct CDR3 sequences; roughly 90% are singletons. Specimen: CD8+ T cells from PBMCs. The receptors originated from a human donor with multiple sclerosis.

CDR3 sequence: CASSFSDRGHEQFF. CDR3 coding DNA: TGTGCCAGCAGTTTCTCGGACAGGGGCCATGAGCAGTTCTTC. V usage is TRBV28 and J usage is TRBJ2-1, with TRBD1 matching over 9 bases. Looked up from germline, CDR1 is MDHEN and CDR2 is SYDVKM. Unmatched junction bases numbered 5, after V lost 3 bases and J lost 8 bases. This CDR3 is 14 amino acids long.

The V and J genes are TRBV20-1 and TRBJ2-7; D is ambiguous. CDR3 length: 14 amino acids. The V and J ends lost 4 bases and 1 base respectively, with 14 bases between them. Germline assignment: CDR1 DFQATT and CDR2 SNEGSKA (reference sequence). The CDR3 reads CSATVDKGSYEQYF. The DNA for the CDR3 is TGCAGTGCTACCGTTGACAAGGGATCCTACGAGCAGTACTTC.

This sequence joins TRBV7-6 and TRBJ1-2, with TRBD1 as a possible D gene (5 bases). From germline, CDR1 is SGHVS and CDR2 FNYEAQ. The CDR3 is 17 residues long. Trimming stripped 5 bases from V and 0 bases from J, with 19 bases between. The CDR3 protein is CASSPRQGEGSNYGYTF. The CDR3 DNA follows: TGTGCCAGCAGCCCGAGGCAGGGAGAGGGATCTAACTATGGCTACACCTTC.

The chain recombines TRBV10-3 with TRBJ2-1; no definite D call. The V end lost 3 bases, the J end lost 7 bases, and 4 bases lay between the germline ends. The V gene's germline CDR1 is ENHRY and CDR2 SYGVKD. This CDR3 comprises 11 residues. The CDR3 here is CAISEGNEQFF. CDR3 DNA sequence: TGTGCCATCAGTGAAGGTAATGAGCAGTTCTTC.

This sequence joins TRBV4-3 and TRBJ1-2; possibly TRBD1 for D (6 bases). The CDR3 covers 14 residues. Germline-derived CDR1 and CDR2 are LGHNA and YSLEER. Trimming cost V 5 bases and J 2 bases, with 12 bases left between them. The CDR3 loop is CASSAGTPNYGYTF. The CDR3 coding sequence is TGCGCCAGCAGCGCAGGGACACCGAACTATGGCTACACCTTC.

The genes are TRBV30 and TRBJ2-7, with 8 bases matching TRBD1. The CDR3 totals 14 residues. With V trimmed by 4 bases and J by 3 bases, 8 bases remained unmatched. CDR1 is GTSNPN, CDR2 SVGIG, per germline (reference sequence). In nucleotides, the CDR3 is TGTGCCTGGATTACAGGGGGTCCTCGCTACGAGCAGTACTTC. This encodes CAWITGGPRYEQYF. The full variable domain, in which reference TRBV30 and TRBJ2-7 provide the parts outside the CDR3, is SQTIHQWPATLVQPVGSPLSLECTVEGTSNPNLYWYRQAAGRGLQLLFYSVGIGQISSEVPQNLSASRPQDRQFILSSKKLLLSDSGFYLCAWITGGPRYEQYFGPGTRLTVT.

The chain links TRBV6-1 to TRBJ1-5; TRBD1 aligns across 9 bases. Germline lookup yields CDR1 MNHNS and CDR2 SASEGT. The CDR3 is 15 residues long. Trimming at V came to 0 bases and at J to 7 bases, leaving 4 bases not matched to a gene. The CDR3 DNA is TGTGCCAGCAGTGAAGCTGGGACAGGGAGCCAGCCCCAGCATTTT. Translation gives CASSEAGTGSQPQHF.

The CDR3 DNA is TGCGCCAGCGTCGTGGCGGGGGGAAAAGATACGCAGTATTTT. It translates to CASVVAGGKDTQYF. The gene calls are TRBV23-1 and TRBJ2-3, with TRBD2 identical over 8 bases. TRBV23-1 is annotated as an ORF whose role is uncertain. V lost 8 bases, J lost 5 bases, and 9 bases stayed unmatched. CDR3 length: 14 residues.

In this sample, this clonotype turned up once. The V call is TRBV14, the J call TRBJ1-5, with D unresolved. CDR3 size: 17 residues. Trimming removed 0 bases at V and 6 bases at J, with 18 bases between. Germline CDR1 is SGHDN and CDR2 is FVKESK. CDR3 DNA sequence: TGTGCCAGCAGCCAAGATTCTCTGGTGTTAGGGATTCAGCCCCAGCATTTT. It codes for CASSQDSLVLGIQPQHF.

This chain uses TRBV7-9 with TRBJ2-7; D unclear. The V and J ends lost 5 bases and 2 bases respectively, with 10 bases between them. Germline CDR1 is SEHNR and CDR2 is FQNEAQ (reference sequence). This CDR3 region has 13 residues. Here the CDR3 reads CASSPLDAYEQYF. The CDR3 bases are TGTGCCAGCAGCCCCCTCGACGCCTACGAGCAGTACTTC.

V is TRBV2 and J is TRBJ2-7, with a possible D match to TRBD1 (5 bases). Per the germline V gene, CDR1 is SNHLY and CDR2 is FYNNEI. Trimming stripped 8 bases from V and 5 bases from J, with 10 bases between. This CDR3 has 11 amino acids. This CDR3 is CASGAPDEQYF. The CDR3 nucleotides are TGTGCCAGCGGGGCCCCTGACGAGCAGTACTTC.

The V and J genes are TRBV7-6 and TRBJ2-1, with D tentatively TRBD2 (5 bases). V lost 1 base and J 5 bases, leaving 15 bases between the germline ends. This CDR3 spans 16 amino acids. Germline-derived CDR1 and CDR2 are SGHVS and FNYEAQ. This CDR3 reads CASSLVLEAAHNEQFF. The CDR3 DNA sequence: TGTGCCAGCAGCTTAGTGCTGGAGGCCGCCCACAATGAGCAGTTCTTC.

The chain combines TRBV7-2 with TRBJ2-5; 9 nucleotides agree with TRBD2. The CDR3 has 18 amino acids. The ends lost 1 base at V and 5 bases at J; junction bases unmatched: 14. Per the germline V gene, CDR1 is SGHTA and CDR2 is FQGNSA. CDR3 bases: TGTGCCAGCAGCTTAGGGGTTCTAGCGGGGAAGGTTCTGGAGACCCAGTACTTC. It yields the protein CASSLGVLAGKVLETQYF.

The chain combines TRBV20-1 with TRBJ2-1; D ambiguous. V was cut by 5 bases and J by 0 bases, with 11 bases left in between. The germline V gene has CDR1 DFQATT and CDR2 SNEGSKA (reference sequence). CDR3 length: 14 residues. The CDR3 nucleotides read TGCAGTGCTCCAGCGCCAAGCTCCTACAATGAGCAGTTCTTC. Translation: CSAPAPSSYNEQFF.

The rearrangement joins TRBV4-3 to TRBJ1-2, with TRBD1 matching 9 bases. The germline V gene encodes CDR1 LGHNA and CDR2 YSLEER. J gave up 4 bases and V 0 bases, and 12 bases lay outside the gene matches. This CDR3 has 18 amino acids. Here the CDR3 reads CASSQDWGTGQYGYGYTF. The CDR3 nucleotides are TGCGCCAGCAGCCAAGATTGGGGGACAGGGCAATACGGCTATGGCTACACCTTC.

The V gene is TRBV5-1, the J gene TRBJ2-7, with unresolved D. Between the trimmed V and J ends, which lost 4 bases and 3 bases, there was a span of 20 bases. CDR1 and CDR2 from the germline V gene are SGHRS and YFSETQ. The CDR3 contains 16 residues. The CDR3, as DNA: TGCGCCAGCAGCGCCGTCCCCGGACCTAAGTTCTACGAGCAGTACTTC. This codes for CASSAVPGPKFYEQYF.

The CDR3 protein is CASSPLMSYENTEAFF. DNA for the CDR3: TGTGCCAGCAGTCCCCTGATGTCGTACGAGAACACTGAAGCTTTCTTT. The chain recombines TRBV28 with TRBJ1-1; no clear D. V was clipped by 5 bases and J by 1 base, with 17 bases between them. The CDR3 is made up of 16 amino acids. Germline V gene sequence: CDR1 MDHEN, CDR2 SYDVKM.

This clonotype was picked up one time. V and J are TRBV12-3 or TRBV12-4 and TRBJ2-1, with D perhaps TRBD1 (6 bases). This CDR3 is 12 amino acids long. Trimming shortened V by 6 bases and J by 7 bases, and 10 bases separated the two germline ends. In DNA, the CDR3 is TGTGCCAGCAGCAACCAGGGGAATGAGCAGTTCTTC. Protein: CASSNQGNEQFF.

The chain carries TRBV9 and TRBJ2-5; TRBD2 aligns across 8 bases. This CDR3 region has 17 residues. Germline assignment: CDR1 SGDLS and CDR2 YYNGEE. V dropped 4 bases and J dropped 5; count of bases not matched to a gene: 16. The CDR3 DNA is TGTGCCAGCAGCTCCCCAACCGGGGGGGGAATCGGGGAGACCCAGTACTTC. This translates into CASSSPTGGGIGETQYF.